A selection of T cell receptor beta chains follows, all from one sample in a study of T-cell memory formation after mild COVID-19. Using its own MiXCR run on the 5' RACE reads, TCRdb lists one record per CDR3 protein. The table records 350,000 to 450,000 distinct CDR3 sequences, approximately 25% of them present only once. The specimen sequenced was PBMCs or a T cell subset sorted from them (not recorded which). The receptors were gathered from an adult woman who had mild COVID-19 (a few samples of this study predate the infection). Cell type and time point are not known. CDR3s include the opening cysteine and the closing phenylalanine or tryptophan. D genes are given only for firm matches.

CDR3 length	D gene	J gene	V gene	CDR3 protein
11	NA	TRBJ2-1	TRBV24-1	CATSMGPEQFF
15	TRBD1	TRBJ2-1	TRBV24-1	CATSDLGTGGNEQFF
16	NA	TRBJ2-3	TRBV4-1	CASSQESKSGSTTQYF
13	NA	TRBJ1-2	TRBV2	CASGALASYGYTF
15	TRBD1	TRBJ1-2	TRBV20-1	CSARVTQGATDGYTF
15	NA	TRBJ1-1	TRBV5-5	CASTPLLQGNTEAFF
13	NA	TRBJ2-2	TRBV27	CASSWGIGGELFF
13	TRBD2	TRBJ2-7	TRBV20-1	CSARDGLAHEQYF
11	NA	TRBJ2-7	TRBV7-9	CASSFLWEQYF
15	NA	TRBJ2-2	TRBV2	CASSEWGLESGELFF
17	TRBD2	TRBJ2-3	TRBV6-2/TRBV6-3	CASSYSIAGVYADTQYF
14	TRBD2	TRBJ2-7	TRBV29-1	CSGRIAGREYEQYF
17	NA	TRBJ2-3	TRBV4-3	CASSQDPPGGGTDTQYF
15	NA	TRBJ1-4	TRBV7-2	CASSRQGLTNEKLFF
15	TRBD2	TRBJ2-1	TRBV5-1	CASSLTSGGATEQFF
15	TRBD1	TRBJ2-7	TRBV25-1	CASRIGQGVSYEQYF
13	NA	TRBJ2-7	TRBV18	CASSPGSSYEQYF
16	TRBD2	TRBJ2-1	TRBV5-1	CASSWTSGTTYNEQFF
14	NA	TRBJ2-1	TRBV2	CASSERYVGNEQFF
14	NA	TRBJ2-4	TRBV20-1	CSANPGLAKNIQYF
17	NA	TRBJ2-3	TRBV20-1	CSASGSASGPRTDTQYF
16	TRBD2	TRBJ2-7	TRBV20-1	CSAGLAGGRRYYEQYF
15	TRBD1	TRBJ1-1	TRBV7-9	CASSLGIGGQGEAFF
20	TRBD1	TRBJ2-6	TRBV27	CASSKTQGVIPRPGANVLTF
12	NA	TRBJ2-2	TRBV24-1	CATSEGSGELFF
18	NA	TRBJ1-1	TRBV5-1	CASSLLLLEGVGFTEAFF
16	TRBD2	TRBJ2-3	TRBV12-3/TRBV12-4	CASSDPGGGAEDTQYF
15	NA	TRBJ1-5	TRBV4-1	CASSQDPGGAQPQHF
15	TRBD2	TRBJ2-3	TRBV5-1	CASSSQRESTDTQYF
15	NA	TRBJ2-6	TRBV7-2	CASSLTGAGANVLTF
11	NA	TRBJ1-2	TRBV29-1	CSVVTLYGYTF
13	NA	TRBJ2-5	TRBV6-6	CASRPPGKETQYF
16	NA	TRBJ1-4	TRBV15	CATSSDRGTSNEKLFF
15	TRBD1	TRBJ2-7	TRBV2	CASRPGQAASYEQYF
12	NA	TRBJ2-2	TRBV6-1	CASYRGTGELFF
13	NA	TRBJ1-2	TRBV6-2/TRBV6-3	CASSYFQSYGYTF
14	TRBD2	TRBJ2-2	TRBV5-6	CASSSLSGSGELFF
13	TRBD2	TRBJ2-1	TRBV7-8	CASSTQLADEQFF
15	NA	TRBJ2-1	TRBV12-3/TRBV12-4	CASSFWGGAVDEQFF